These T cell receptor beta chains were read from a single sample in a study of T cell responses to AZD1222 COVID-19 vaccine. The protocol was immunoSEQ multiplex PCR, while the TCRdb copy is restricted to in-frame clones and leaves out a portion. This sample has 95,000 to 130,000 clones, with over 75% found just once. The input for sequencing was peripheral blood, taken on day 0 of AZD1222 vaccination. The receptors were gathered from an adult in good health. Each CDR3 is given with its conserved first and last residue. Each record gives: CDR3 length, D gene, clone size, J gene, V gene, CDR3 DNA, CDR3 protein. The D gene is left open where the match is weak. Only part of the rows carry a size: once, few, many, or a class if the clone is expanded.

len: 13
d_gene: TRBD1
abundance: NA
j_gene: TRBJ1-4
v_gene: TRBV9
CDR3nt: TGTGCCAGCAGCGCCGGACAGGGTAAAAAACTGTTTTTT
CDR3aa: CASSAGQGKKLFF

len: 12
d_gene: NA
abundance: few
j_gene: TRBJ1-2
v_gene: TRBV30
CDR3nt: TGTGCCTCCCCCGTGAGGAACTATGGCTACACCTTC
CDR3aa: CASPVRNYGYTF

len: 14
d_gene: NA
abundance: many
j_gene: TRBJ2-2
v_gene: TRBV5-4
CDR3nt: TGTGCCAGCAGCAAGCAGGGTAGAACCGGGGAGCTGTTTTTT
CDR3aa: CASSKQGRTGELFF

len: 14
d_gene: TRBD1
abundance: NA
j_gene: TRBJ1-2
v_gene: TRBV28
CDR3nt: TGTGCCAGCAGTTTTGTCGCAGGGGGATATGGCTACACCTTC
CDR3aa: CASSFVAGGYGYTF

len: 9
d_gene: NA
abundance: NA
j_gene: TRBJ2-1
v_gene: TRBV29-1
CDR3nt: TGCAGCGTTGACAATGAGCAGTTCTTC
CDR3aa: CSVDNEQFF

len: 14
d_gene: TRBD1
abundance: once
j_gene: TRBJ1-1
v_gene: TRBV28
CDR3nt: TGTGCCAGCAGTTTACGGCGGGAGACAGGGGCAGCTTTCTTT
CDR3aa: CASSLRRETGAAFF

len: 13
d_gene: NA
abundance: NA
j_gene: TRBJ1-4
v_gene: TRBV30
CDR3nt: TGTGCCTGGAGTGTCTGGGCAGGTGAAAAACTGTTTTTT
CDR3aa: CAWSVWAGEKLFF

len: 13
d_gene: TRBD1
abundance: NA
j_gene: TRBJ2-5
v_gene: TRBV4-1
CDR3nt: TGCGCCAGCAGCTCACTGACAGGGGAGACCCAGTACTTC
CDR3aa: CASSSLTGETQYF

len: 14
d_gene: NA
abundance: NA
j_gene: TRBJ1-2
v_gene: TRBV5-8
CDR3nt: TGTGCCAGCACCACAGGGTTAAGCGCCTATGGCTACACCTTC
CDR3aa: CASTTGLSAYGYTF

len: 12
d_gene: NA
abundance: NA
j_gene: TRBJ2-3
v_gene: TRBV28
CDR3nt: TGTGCCAGCAGGGGCTCCTCAGATACGCAGTATTTT
CDR3aa: CASRGSSDTQYF

len: 17
d_gene: TRBD2
abundance: NA
j_gene: TRBJ2-7
v_gene: TRBV6-1
CDR3nt: TGTGCCAGCAGTGAAACTAGCGGGAGACAATGGCTATACGAGCAGTACTTC
CDR3aa: CASSETSGRQWLYEQYF

len: 15
d_gene: TRBD1
abundance: NA
j_gene: TRBJ1-1
v_gene: TRBV4-1
CDR3nt: TGCGCCAGCAGCCCGGACAGGGCGACCTACACTGAAGCTTTCTTT
CDR3aa: CASSPDRATYTEAFF

len: 14
d_gene: NA
abundance: NA
j_gene: TRBJ2-5
v_gene: TRBV6-5
CDR3nt: TGTGCCAGCAGTTACTCAACAGGGCTGGAGACCCAGTACTTC
CDR3aa: CASSYSTGLETQYF

len: 15
d_gene: NA
abundance: NA
j_gene: TRBJ2-7
v_gene: TRBV29-1
CDR3nt: TGCAGCGTTGTGGTAGCAAGGTCACCCTCCTACGAGCAGTACTTC
CDR3aa: CSVVVARSPSYEQYF

len: 17
d_gene: NA
abundance: NA
j_gene: TRBJ2-1
v_gene: TRBV28
CDR3nt: TGTGCCAGCAGTAACAGGGGGGGCCGCTTGGAGTACAATGAGCAGTTCTTC
CDR3aa: CASSNRGGRLEYNEQFF

len: 12
d_gene: NA
abundance: NA
j_gene: TRBJ1-2
v_gene: TRBV9
CDR3nt: TGTGCCAGCAGCCCCGACAGCTATGGCTACACCTTC
CDR3aa: CASSPDSYGYTF

len: 15
d_gene: NA
abundance: NA
j_gene: TRBJ1-4
v_gene: TRBV7-9
CDR3nt: TGTGCCAGCAGTCCTACAGGGTCTCGTAATGAAAAACTGTTTTTT
CDR3aa: CASSPTGSRNEKLFF

len: 13
d_gene: TRBD1
abundance: NA
j_gene: TRBJ1-1
v_gene: TRBV5-6
CDR3nt: TGTGCCAGCAGCACCACAGGGGGCACTGAAGCTTTCTTT
CDR3aa: CASSTTGGTEAFF

len: 13
d_gene: NA
abundance: NA
j_gene: TRBJ1-5
v_gene: TRBV19
CDR3nt: TGTGCCAGTAGTAATCAGGCTTTACAGCCCCAGCATTTT
CDR3aa: CASSNQALQPQHF

len: 16
d_gene: TRBD2
abundance: NA
j_gene: TRBJ2-4
v_gene: TRBV20-1
CDR3nt: TGCAGTGCTAGTTTGGTGCTAGCGGGGGGTAAAAACATTCAGTACTTC
CDR3aa: CSASLVLAGGKNIQYF

len: 13
d_gene: NA
abundance: NA
j_gene: TRBJ1-5
v_gene: TRBV10-3
CDR3nt: TGTGCCATCAGCAACATAGGCAATCAGCCCCAGCATTTT
CDR3aa: CAISNIGNQPQHF

len: 14
d_gene: TRBD1
abundance: once
j_gene: TRBJ2-2
v_gene: TRBV7-3
CDR3nt: TGTGCCAGCACCCTAACAGGGGACACCGGGGAGCTGTTTTTT
CDR3aa: CASTLTGDTGELFF

len: 15
d_gene: NA
abundance: NA
j_gene: TRBJ1-1
v_gene: TRBV5-1
CDR3nt: TGCGCCAGCAGCTTAAGTGGGGGAGGGAGCCCTGAAGCTTTCTTT
CDR3aa: CASSLSGGGSPEAFF

len: 14
d_gene: NA
abundance: NA
j_gene: TRBJ1-2
v_gene: TRBV7-2
CDR3nt: TGTGCCAGCAGCTTAGGGGGCGCTAACTATGGCTACACCTTC
CDR3aa: CASSLGGANYGYTF

len: 14
d_gene: NA
abundance: NA
j_gene: TRBJ1-2
v_gene: TRBV6-5
CDR3nt: TGTGCCAGCAGTCCCATTGAATCCGCCCGAGGCTACACCTTC
CDR3aa: CASSPIESARGYTF

len: 14
d_gene: TRBD2
abundance: NA
j_gene: TRBJ2-1
v_gene: TRBV5-1
CDR3nt: TGCGCCAGCAAGACCGGACGGGGGGATAATGAGCAGTTCTTC
CDR3aa: CASKTGRGDNEQFF

len: 16
d_gene: NA
abundance: NA
j_gene: TRBJ2-1
v_gene: TRBV11-2
CDR3nt: TGTGCCAGCAGCTTGGCTCGGGGGAGTGGGTACAATGAGCAGTTCTTC
CDR3aa: CASSLARGSGYNEQFF

len: 19
d_gene: TRBD2
abundance: NA
j_gene: TRBJ2-1
v_gene: TRBV4-2
CDR3nt: TGTGCCAGCAGCCAAGATGGGACTAGCGGGAGGAGCTCCTACAATGAGCAGTTCTTC
CDR3aa: CASSQDGTSGRSSYNEQFF

len: 15
d_gene: NA
abundance: medium-sized
j_gene: TRBJ1-5
v_gene: TRBV7-6
CDR3nt: TGTGCCAGCAGCCTCGGAGTGGGTGATAATCAGCCCCAGCATTTT
CDR3aa: CASSLGVGDNQPQHF

len: 18
d_gene: TRBD2
abundance: few
j_gene: TRBJ2-7
v_gene: TRBV15
CDR3nt: TGTGCCACCAGCCGACTAGCGGGAGCCCCTGGGGTTAGCTACGAGCAGTACTTC
CDR3aa: CATSRLAGAPGVSYEQYF

len: 12
d_gene: NA
abundance: NA
j_gene: TRBJ2-7
v_gene: TRBV30
CDR3nt: TGTGCCTGGAGACGGGGAATATACGAGCAGTACTTC
CDR3aa: CAWRRGIYEQYF

len: 16
d_gene: NA
abundance: NA
j_gene: TRBJ2-1
v_gene: TRBV18
CDR3nt: TGTGCCAGCTCACCATACGGTCGAGGGCAAAGTAATGAGCAGTTCTTC
CDR3aa: CASSPYGRGQSNEQFF

len: 14
d_gene: NA
abundance: NA
j_gene: TRBJ2-2
v_gene: TRBV28
CDR3nt: TGTGCCAGCAGTTTTAATCAGGGGACCGGGGAGCTGTTTTTT
CDR3aa: CASSFNQGTGELFF